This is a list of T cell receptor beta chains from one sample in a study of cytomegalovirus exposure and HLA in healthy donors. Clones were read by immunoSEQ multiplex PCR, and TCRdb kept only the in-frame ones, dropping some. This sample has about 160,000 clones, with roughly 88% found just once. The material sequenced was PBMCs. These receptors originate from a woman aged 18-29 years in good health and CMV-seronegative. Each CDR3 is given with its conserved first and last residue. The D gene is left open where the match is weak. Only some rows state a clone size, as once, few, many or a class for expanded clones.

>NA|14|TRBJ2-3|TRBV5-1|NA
TGCGCCAGCAGCTTGGGTCCAGGAACAGATACGCAGTATTTT
CASSLGPGTDTQYF
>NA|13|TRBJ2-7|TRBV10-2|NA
TGCGCCAGCAGCTTGTCAGTTTGGTCCGAGCAGTACTTC
CASSLSVWSEQYF
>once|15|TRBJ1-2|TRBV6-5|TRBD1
TGTGCCAGCAGTTACCCCGCAGGGGGAAACTATGGCTACACCTTC
CASSYPAGGNYGYTF
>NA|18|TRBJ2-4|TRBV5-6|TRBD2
TGTGCCAGCAGCTCCGGGACTAGCGGGGGATTTGTCAAAAACATTCAGTACTTC
CASSSGTSGGFVKNIQYF
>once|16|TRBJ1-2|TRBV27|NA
TGTGCCAGCAGTTTATCGGGGAGCGTACGAGGGTATGGCTACACCTTC
CASSLSGSVRGYGYTF
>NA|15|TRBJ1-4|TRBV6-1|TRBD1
TGTGCCAGCAGCCCCGACAGGGCAGTGTTTGAAAAACTGTTTTTT
CASSPDRAVFEKLFF
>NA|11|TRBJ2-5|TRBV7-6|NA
TGTGCCAGCAGCTCTGAAGAGACCCAGTACTTC
CASSSEETQYF
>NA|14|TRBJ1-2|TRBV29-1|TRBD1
TGCAGCGTTGAGGGCAGGGGGTTGGGCTATGGCTACACCTTC
CSVEGRGLGYGYTF
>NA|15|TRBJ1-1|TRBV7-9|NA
TGTTCCAGCAGCCCGGTAAGACAGGTTAGCACTGAAGCTTTCTTT
CSSSPVRQVSTEAFF
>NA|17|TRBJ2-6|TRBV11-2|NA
TGTGCCAGCAGCCCCCTTACAGGGACCTCTGGGGCCAACGTCCTGACTTTC
CASSPLTGTSGANVLTF
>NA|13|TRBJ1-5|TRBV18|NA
TGTGCCAGCTCACCATCGGTGGATCAGCCCCAGCATTTT
CASSPSVDQPQHF
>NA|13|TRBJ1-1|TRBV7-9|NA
TGTGCCAGCAGTCCCGACTCGACCACTGAAGCTTTCTTT
CASSPDSTTEAFF
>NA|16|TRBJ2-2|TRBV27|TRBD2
TGTGCCAGCCGTTGGGGGGGAGGGCTCAACACCGGGGAGCTGTTTTTT
CASRWGGGLNTGELFF
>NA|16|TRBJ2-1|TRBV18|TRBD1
TGTGCCAGCTCGTCACAGGGGGCGAGCTCCTACAATGAGCAGTTCTTC
CASSSQGASSYNEQFF
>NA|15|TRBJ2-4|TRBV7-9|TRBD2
TGTGCCAGCAGCTTAGGTCTAGCGGGGACGGCCATTCAGTACTTC
CASSLGLAGTAIQYF
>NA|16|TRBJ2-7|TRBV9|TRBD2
TGTGCCAGCAGCGTAAATCCACTAGCGGGGGATTACGAGCAGTACTTC
CASSVNPLAGDYEQYF
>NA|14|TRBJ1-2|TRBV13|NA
TGTGCCAGCAGCTTACACGGACAGACGGGCGGCTACACCTTC
CASSLHGQTGGYTF
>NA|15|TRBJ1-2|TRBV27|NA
TGTGCCAGCAGTTTATTGTATGGCTTGGGCGATGGCTACACCTTC
CASSLLYGLGDGYTF
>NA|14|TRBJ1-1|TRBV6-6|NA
TGTGCCAGCAGTCCCCCACCAGGCTTCGCTGAAGCTTTCTTT
CASSPPPGFAEAFF
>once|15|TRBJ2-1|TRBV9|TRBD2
TGTGCCAGCAGCGTTAGCGGGGGAACTTACAATGAGCAGTTCTTC
CASSVSGGTYNEQFF
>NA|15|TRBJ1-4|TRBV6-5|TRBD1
TGTGCCAGCAGTCCTTGGACAGGGGGATCCGAAAAACTGTTTTTT
CASSPWTGGSEKLFF
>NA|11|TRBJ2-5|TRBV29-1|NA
TGCAGCGTTGTAAAATTGGAGACCCAGTACTTC
CSVVKLETQYF